The 30 T cell receptor beta chains below were found in one sample sequenced in a study of spatial heterogeneity in lung cancer. The time point here: sample taken at primary tumor resection. Whole RNA obtained from tumor, nontumor lung or frozen PBMC underwent sequencing without sorting. MiXCR was run by TCRdb on the 5' RACE reads, yielding one entry per CDR3 protein. The sample has tens of thousands of distinct CDR3 sequences; roughly 9.5% are singletons. This sample comprised PBMCs, obtained at surgery. The source is a male donor with early-stage non-small cell lung cancer.

This clonotype was seen only once. The CDR3 carries no conserved terminal phenylalanine or tryptophan, so it likely arises from a read error. V usage is TRBV7-8 and J usage is TRBJ2-7, with D perhaps matching TRBD1 (5 bases). The CDR3 runs 12 residues. Trimming removed 3 bases at V and 5 bases at J, with 8 bases between. CDR1 and CDR2 from the germline V gene are SGHVS and FQNEAQ. In DNA form, the CDR3 reads TGTGCCAGCAGCTTTTCCAGGGACGAGCAGTACTAC. This translates into CASSFSRDEQYY.

This clonotype showed up many times. This chain uses TRBV19 with TRBJ1-1, with a possible D match to TRBD1 (6 bases). Germline V CDR1 and CDR2: LNHDA, SQIVND (reference sequence). The V gene lost 5 bases and the J gene lost 0 bases, with 13 bases spanning the gap. The CDR3 totals 15 residues. The CDR3 reads CASSSGQRMNTEAFF. The CDR3 bases are TGTGCCAGTAGTTCCGGACAGAGAATGAACACTGAAGCTTTCTTT.

This clonotype has just a few counts. J is TRBJ2-2 and V is TRBV7-3, with D possibly being TRBD2 (6 bases). CDR1 and CDR2 (germline): SGHTA, FQGTGA. The length of the CDR3 is 13 residues. V lost 2 bases and J 6 bases, leaving 7 bases between the germline ends. The CDR3 coding sequence is TGTGCCAGCAGCTTAGCGGGGCCCGGGGAGCTGTTTTTT. Its protein product is CASSLAGPGELFF.

This clonotype was observed a few times. This chain joins TRBV7-8 and TRBJ2-1, with 11 bases aligning to TRBD2. The CDR3 loop spans 16 amino acids. V was clipped by 2 bases and J by 4 bases; unmatched bases: 4. CDR1 is SGHVS and CDR2 is FQNEAQ in the germline V gene. The CDR3 loop reads CASSLLLAGVYNEQFF. CDR3 bases: TGTGCCAGCAGCTTATTACTAGCGGGGGTGTACAATGAGCAGTTCTTC.

This clonotype was recorded many times. The chain couples TRBV20-1 to TRBJ2-7, with 11 bases matching TRBD1. The CDR3 extends over 15 amino acids. V was pared by 2 bases and J by 4 bases, with 7 bases of the junction left unmatched. CDR1 is DFQATT and CDR2 is SNEGSKA in the germline V gene (reference sequence). The CDR3 region is CSARPRDRGAYEQYF. CDR3 bases: TGCAGTGCTAGACCCCGGGACAGGGGGGCTTACGAGCAGTACTTC.

At least ten counts were recorded for this clonotype. J is TRBJ2-3 and V is TRBV5-1; 10 nucleotides match TRBD1. Germline V gene data show CDR1 as SGHRS and CDR2 as YFSETQ. CDR3 length equals 15 residues. Germline trimming cut 3 bases from V and 1 base from J; bases unmatched to any gene: 2. CDR3 sequence reads: CASSSGQGGTDTQYF. The CDR3 nucleotides read TGCGCCAGCAGCTCTGGACAGGGGGGCACAGATACGCAGTATTTT.

The V call is TRBV20-1, the J call TRBJ2-3; 15 positions match TRBD2. Germline assignment: CDR1 DFQATT and CDR2 SNEGSKA (reference sequence). J lost 5 bases, V lost 5 bases, and 2 bases had no gene match. CDR3 length equals 14 residues. In nucleotides, the CDR3 is TGCAGTGCTTGGACTAGCGGGAGGGGAGATACGCAGTATTTT. Translated: CSAWTSGRGDTQYF.

There are a few counts of this clonotype. J is TRBJ2-4 and V is TRBV6-2 or TRBV6-3; the D is unclear. The CDR3 runs to 13 residues. CDR1 MNHEY and CDR2 SVGEGT come from the germline V gene. V gave up 2 bases and J gave up 9 bases, with 11 bases separating them. CDR3 bases: TGTGCCAGCAGTTACACGTACCATGGCATTCAGTACTTC. This codes for CASSYTYHGIQYF.

The gene calls are TRBV5-5 and TRBJ2-2, with D perhaps matching TRBD2 (5 bases). Trimming left V 4 bases short and J 2 bases short, with 18 bases between. Per germline, CDR1 SGHKS and CDR2 YYEKEE (reference sequence). The CDR3 contains 17 residues. The CDR3 loop is CASSPRRAASNTGELFF. The CDR3 coding sequence is TGTGCCAGCAGCCCCCGGCGGGCAGCCTCCAACACCGGGGAGCTGTTTTTT.

This clonotype was seen many times. V usage is TRBV10-3 and J usage is TRBJ2-1; D not certain. The CDR3 is made up of 11 amino acids. Germline values: CDR1 ENHRY, CDR2 SYGVKD. V dropped 6 bases and J dropped 4 bases, with 4 bases sitting between them. CDR3 amino acids: CAISEYNEQFF. CDR3 sequence (DNA): TGTGCCATCAGCGAATACAATGAGCAGTTCTTC.

V and J are TRBV20-1 and TRBJ2-3; D call uncertain. The V end was cut by 2 bases, the J end by 0 bases, with 3 bases between. This CDR3 is built from 12 residues. From germline, CDR1 is DFQATT and CDR2 SNEGSKA (reference sequence). CDR3 in amino acids: CSARTSTDTQYF. CDR3 DNA sequence: TGCAGTGCTAGAACTAGCACAGATACGCAGTATTTT.

This clonotype was seen only a few times. V and J are TRBV5-4 and TRBJ2-1, with D perhaps TRBD2 (5 bases). This CDR3 is built from 15 residues. In germline, CDR1 is SGHNT, CDR2 YYREEE (reference sequence). V gave up 0 bases and J gave up 7 bases, with 14 bases separating them. In nucleotides, the CDR3 is TGTGCCAGCAGCTTGGGAGGGATAATGTTTAATGAGCAGTTCTTC. It codes for CASSLGGIMFNEQFF.

This rearrangement joins TRBV4-1 to TRBJ1-2, with D possibly matching TRBD1 (5 bases). V was shortened by 4 bases and J by 2 bases, with 17 bases between the two germline ends. CDR3 length: 16 amino acids. Germline CDR1 MGHRA, CDR2 YSYEKL. The CDR3 sequence: CASSRGRQVANYGYTF. The CDR3 DNA sequence: TGCGCCAGCAGCCGGGGGAGACAAGTTGCCAACTATGGCTACACCTTC.

In this sample, this clonotype turned up a few times. The gene calls are TRBV2 and TRBJ1-2; D uncertain. The CDR3 loop spans 12 amino acids. Looked up from germline, CDR1 is SNHLY and CDR2 is FYNNEI. The V end lost 1 base, the J end lost 6 bases, and 6 bases lay between the germline ends. This CDR3 reads CASSEGLDGYTF. The CDR3 nucleotides read TGTGCCAGCAGTGAAGGGTTAGATGGCTACACCTTC.

This chain joins TRBV29-1 and TRBJ2-6; D is undetermined. With 6 bases removed from V and 4 bases from J, the gap between germline ends came to 10 bases. In germline, CDR1 is SQVTM, CDR2 ANQGSEA. The CDR3 consists of 13 residues. The CDR3 here is CSVRVRGANVLTF. Written as DNA, the CDR3 is TGCAGCGTACGGGTGAGGGGGGCCAACGTCCTGACTTTC.

The chain carries TRBV20-1 and TRBJ2-1; TRBD2 agrees at 9 bases. The germline V gene encodes CDR1 DFQATT and CDR2 SNEGSKA (reference sequence). This CDR3 region has 14 residues. V shed 6 bases, J shed 5 bases, and the junction held 8 bases outside the gene matches. The DNA of the CDR3 is TGCAGTGCCCGCTACCAGCGGGGGGACAATGAGCAGTTCTTC. Translation gives CSARYQRGDNEQFF.

This clonotype was recorded at least ten times. The V and J genes are TRBV3-1 and TRBJ2-3; TRBD2 matches 13 bases. CDR1 LGHDT and CDR2 YNNKEL come from the germline V gene (reference sequence). The J segment lost 2 bases and the V segment lost 3 bases, leaving 5 bases of the junction unmatched. The CDR3 totals 17 residues. CDR3 sequence (DNA): TGTGCCAGCAGCCATCCTGGACTAGCGGGAGCCACAGATACGCAGTATTTT. Its protein product is CASSHPGLAGATDTQYF.

The chain couples TRBV10-3 to TRBJ2-5; D is uncertain. Trimming cost V 0 bases and J 1 base, with 6 bases left between them. Germline CDR1 ENHRY, CDR2 SYGVKD. The CDR3 sequence is 14 residues long. CDR3 in DNA: TGTGCCATCAGTGAGTCGTACAGCCAAGAGACCCAGTACTTC. It translates to CAISESYSQETQYF.

The chain combines TRBV2 with TRBJ2-7, with TRBD1 identical over 9 bases. Germline trimming cut 6 bases from V and 4 bases from J; bases unmatched to any gene: 10. Germline V gives CDR1 SNHLY, CDR2 FYNNEI. The CDR3 covers 15 residues. Written as DNA, the CDR3 is TGTGCCAGCAGCCTAGGGACAGGGTCCGTTTACGAGCAGTACTTC. This translates into CASSLGTGSVYEQYF.

This clonotype was counted only a few times. The V and J genes are TRBV28 and TRBJ1-2, with D uncertain. The germline V and J ends were trimmed by 4 bases and 4 bases, with 7 bases remaining between them. This CDR3 contains 12 residues. Germline V lookup: CDR1 MDHEN, CDR2 SYDVKM. The CDR3 region is CASSWASYGYTF. As DNA, the CDR3 is TGTGCCAGCAGTTGGGCGAGCTATGGCTACACCTTC.

This clonotype was picked up many times. The chain uses TRBV9 and TRBJ1-2; possibly TRBD1 for D (6 bases). The CDR3 is 12 residues long. Trimming left V 3 bases short and J 7 bases short, with 10 bases between. Germline loops: CDR1 SGDLS, CDR2 YYNGEE. CDR3 residues: CASSGGHSGYTF. The CDR3 region has the DNA TGTGCCAGCAGCGGGGGACACTCTGGCTACACCTTC.

This clonotype appeared many times. The chain links TRBV7-9 to TRBJ2-1; D is unclear. This CDR3 region has 14 residues. V lost 6 bases and J lost 0, with 9 bases in between. The V gene's germline CDR1 is SEHNR and CDR2 FQNEAQ (reference sequence). CDR3 loop: CASSDKSSYNEQFF. CDR3 DNA: TGTGCCAGCAGTGACAAGAGCTCCTACAATGAGCAGTTCTTC.

This chain links TRBV7-9 with TRBJ2-6; either TRBD1 or TRBD2 may fit D (5 bases each). Germline lookup yields CDR1 SEHNR and CDR2 FQNEAQ (reference sequence). The V end lost 4 bases, the J end lost 0 bases, and 7 bases lay between the germline ends. The CDR3 length is 15 residues. CDR3: CASSWDRSGANVLTF. CDR3 DNA: TGTGCCAGCAGCTGGGACCGCTCTGGGGCCAACGTCCTGACTTTC.

This clonotype was seen more than once but under ten times. The rearrangement links TRBV7-9 to TRBJ2-1; perhaps D is TRBD1 or TRBD2 (6 bases each). The CDR3 runs to 21 residues. Germline V CDR1 and CDR2: SEHNR, FQNEAQ (reference sequence). V was trimmed by 2 bases and J by 0 bases, leaving 26 bases between them. CDR3 bases: TGTGCCAGCAGCTTAAGGAAGACGGGGGCGAACTCTAAGCCCTCCTACAATGAGCAGTTCTTC. Amino acid sequence: CASSLRKTGANSKPSYNEQFF.

This chain uses TRBV9 with TRBJ2-5; 10 nucleotides align to TRBD2. Germline trimming cut 0 bases from V and 3 bases from J; bases unmatched to any gene: 8. Germline lookup yields CDR1 SGDLS and CDR2 YYNGEE. The CDR3 has 17 amino acids. CDR3 nucleotides: TGTGCCAGCAGCGTAGTCCCTAGCGGGAGAGCGGAAGAGACCCAGTACTTC. Translating it yields CASSVVPSGRAEETQYF.

V gene TRBV29-1 combines with J gene TRBJ1-1; the D gene is possibly TRBD1 (5 bases). CDR3 size: 13 residues. The germline V gene has CDR1 SQVTM and CDR2 ANQGSEA. V lost 3 bases to trimming and J lost 4 bases, with 12 bases between them. The CDR3 spells CSVDRGGGTEAFF. DNA of the CDR3: TGCAGCGTTGATCGGGGTGGGGGCACTGAAGCTTTCTTT.

As concerns this clonotype: Since a much larger clone is just one base distant, this may be a read error. The gene calls are TRBV7-9 and TRBJ2-5; 13 positions match TRBD2. The CDR3 is 15 residues long. Germline V gene sequence: CDR1 SEHNR, CDR2 FQNEAQ (reference sequence). The CDR3 protein is CASSELAGGPKTRYF. In DNA form, the CDR3 reads TGTGCCAGCAGCGAACTAGCGGGGGGGCCGAAGACCCGGTACTTC.

This clonotype was seen ten or more times. The chain is built from TRBV5-6 and TRBJ2-5; 11 bases map to TRBD2. The CDR3 has 16 amino acids. Germline CDR1 SGHDT, CDR2 YYEEEE. J lost 1 base, V lost 4 bases, and 6 bases had no gene match. CDR3 nucleotide sequence: TGTGCCAGCAGCGGAACTAGCGGGGGACCCCAAGAGACCCAGTACTTC. It translates to CASSGTSGGPQETQYF.

This clonotype has ten or more counts. The rearrangement uses TRBV28 and TRBJ1-2; D not certain. The CDR3 is made up of 11 amino acids. The germline V gene has CDR1 MDHEN and CDR2 SYDVKM. The V and J ends lost 6 bases and 14 bases respectively, with 16 bases between them. CDR3 protein: CASSQQRTLTF. In DNA form, the CDR3 reads TGTGCCAGCAGCCAACAAAGGACGCTGACCTTC.

V and J are TRBV9 and TRBJ2-1; 8 positions match TRBD2. The CDR3 is made up of 14 amino acids. The germline V gene encodes CDR1 SGDLS and CDR2 YYNGEE. The V gene end was trimmed by 4 bases and the J gene end by 12 bases; junction bases not matched to a gene: 12. CDR3 DNA sequence: TGTGCCAGCAGCCCCCGGACTAGCCCAACATCGCAGTTCTTC. Residues: CASSPRTSPTSQFF.